The entry below describes one T cell receptor (beta chain). Its antigen is still unknown. CDR3 length equals 16 residues. V lost 5 bases to trimming and J lost 3 bases, with 19 bases between them. Germline V gene lookup returns CDR1 SEHNR and CDR2 FQNEAQ (reference sequence). A sample-barcoded 5' primer and a J-beta primer mix were used in a second PCR of roughly 7 to 11 cycles. TCRdb re-called the 5' RACE reads through MiXCR, storing one row per CDR3 protein. Among hundreds of thousands of distinct CDR3 sequences listed, about 34% were seen once. The sample is drawn from a study of blood T cells in healthy people across ages. Notes on the study in general: Leaving the PBMCs unsorted stopped any conclusive comparison of naive versus antigen-experienced cells.

The sample consisted of blood. The rearrangement joins TRBV7-9 to TRBJ1-2; possibly TRBD1 for D (5 bases). This clonotype was sampled from a woman of 80 years or more in good health. This chain's CDR3 is CASSPSGGIGDYGYTF. As DNA, the CDR3 is TGTGCCAGCAGCCCGTCCGGGGGAATAGGAGACTATGGCTACACCTTC.